The present T cell receptor beta chain was sequenced within a study of graft-versus-host responses after intestinal transplantation. Study as a whole: Multivisceral, liver-intestinal, or isolated intestinal grafts were transplanted into recipients.

Details on this clone: The antigen is unknown.

Libraries were prepared by immunoSEQ multiplex PCR; TCRdb keeps only in-frame clonotypes and omits some of them. The sample has about 97,000 clones, 91% seen once. V lost 6 bases, J lost 2 bases, and 5 bases lay in between. This CDR3 contains 13 residues. Germline V gene sequence: CDR1 ENHRY, CDR2 SYGVKD. The clonotype comes from a human donor who was the organ donor for an intestinal transplant. The specimen was unstimulated CD4+ T cells sorted from spleen or lymph node cells, collected before transplant. The chain couples TRBV10-3 to TRBJ1-6; no reliable D call. CDR3 in amino acids: CAIRGTYNSPLHF. The CDR3 nucleotides are TGTGCCATCAGGGGCACCTATAATTCACCCCTCCACTTT.